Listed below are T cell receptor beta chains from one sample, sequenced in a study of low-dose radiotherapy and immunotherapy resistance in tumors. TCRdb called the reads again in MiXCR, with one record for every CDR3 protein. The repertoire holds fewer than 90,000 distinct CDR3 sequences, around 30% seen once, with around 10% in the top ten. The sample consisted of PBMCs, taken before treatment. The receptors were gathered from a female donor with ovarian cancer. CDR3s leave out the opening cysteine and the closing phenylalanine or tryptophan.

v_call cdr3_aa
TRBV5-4 ASSSPARSSYNEQF
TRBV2 ASSPDLHGYEQY
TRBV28 ASSLDRGDYGYT
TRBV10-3 AISEAGRGREAYGYT
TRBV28 ASSRPGPGTQETQY
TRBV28 ASRPRGRGNDGYT
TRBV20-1 SAGARTSGISDTQY
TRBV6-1 ASMQTNTGELF
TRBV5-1 ASSLRGGKANEKLF
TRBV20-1 SAEDRGSGDTQY
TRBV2 ASTMGGRWGEQY
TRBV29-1 SGNGAYNSPLH
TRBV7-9 ASSLGSYYEQY
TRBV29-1 SVGDPGLNTEAF
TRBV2 ASSDPGLAGVDTQY
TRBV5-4 ASSTYKGAHNEQF
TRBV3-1 ASSQMTSGADEQF
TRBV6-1 ASNDRGDNQPQH
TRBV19 ASTRQAGLMAYGYT
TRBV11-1 ASSLEGGLSYNEQF
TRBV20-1 SARMTGASSGTQY
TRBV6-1 ASSEAAGGYNEQF
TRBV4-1 ASSQDPQGAGEKLF
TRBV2 ASSRDRNSGANVLT
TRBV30 AWSVTGQRSEAF
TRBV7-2 ASTYSGNTGELF
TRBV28 ASSLSGGKAGELF
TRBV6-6 ASSGRQALSAF
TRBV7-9 ASSWGDRVDAETQY
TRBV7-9 ASSLEKGASGYEQF
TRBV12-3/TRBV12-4 ASSYSGRRSYEQY
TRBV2 ASSDSLAGARVSTDTQY
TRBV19 ASSRTWGGGNEQF
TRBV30 AWSLRGSKNIQY
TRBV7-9 ASSLGFSGTSTDTQY
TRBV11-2 ASCRAGSYEQY
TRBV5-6 ASSPDGSVGPEQY
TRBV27 ASSHPTGFGETQY
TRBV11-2 ASSLDRAVSTDTQY
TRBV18 ASSPMTGISYNEQF
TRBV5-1 ASSLRQGYGNEQF
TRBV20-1 SASTRGRVETDTQY
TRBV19 ASSPRQGATNGYT
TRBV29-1 SHSYSTDTQY
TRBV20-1 SGLGGENYGYT
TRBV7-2 ASSLAASYEQY
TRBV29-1 SVAPGGAEETQY
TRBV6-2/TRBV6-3 ASSYGLRLASDTQY
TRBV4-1 ASSPATGIISNQPQHF
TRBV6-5 ASSLTSRNEQF
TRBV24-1 ATSDLGPRPKLNEQF
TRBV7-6 ASGTGRGQSNQPQH
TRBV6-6 ASTTFSAEQY
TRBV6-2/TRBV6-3 ASKEYATNEKLF